This note documents a single T cell receptor beta chain sequence. Its antigen remains unknown. These data originate in a study of shared clonotypes between healthy human individuals. The CDR3 loop spans 13 amino acids. With 10 bases clipped from V and 8 bases from J, the junction kept 9 bases outside the gene matches. Per the germline V gene, CDR1 is SGHTA and CDR2 is FQGNSA. The table came from immunoSEQ multiplex PCR; TCRdb's copy has only in-frame clones and leaves some out. The profile shows about 340,000 clones, 73% of them singletons. Study-wide results and caveats: Generation probability values for non-shared clonotypes were lower than those for clonotypes shared by all four donors.

J is TRBJ2-2 and V is TRBV7-2; 8 nucleotides line up with TRBD1. The sample consisted of memory CD4+ T cells sorted from blood. Subset in this sample: CD45RA-negative fraction. The sequence came from a man aged 25 to 40 in good health. CDR3 nucleotide sequence: TGTGCCAATGGACAGGGAAGCATGGGGGAGCTGTTTTTT. Translating gives CANGQGSMGELFF.